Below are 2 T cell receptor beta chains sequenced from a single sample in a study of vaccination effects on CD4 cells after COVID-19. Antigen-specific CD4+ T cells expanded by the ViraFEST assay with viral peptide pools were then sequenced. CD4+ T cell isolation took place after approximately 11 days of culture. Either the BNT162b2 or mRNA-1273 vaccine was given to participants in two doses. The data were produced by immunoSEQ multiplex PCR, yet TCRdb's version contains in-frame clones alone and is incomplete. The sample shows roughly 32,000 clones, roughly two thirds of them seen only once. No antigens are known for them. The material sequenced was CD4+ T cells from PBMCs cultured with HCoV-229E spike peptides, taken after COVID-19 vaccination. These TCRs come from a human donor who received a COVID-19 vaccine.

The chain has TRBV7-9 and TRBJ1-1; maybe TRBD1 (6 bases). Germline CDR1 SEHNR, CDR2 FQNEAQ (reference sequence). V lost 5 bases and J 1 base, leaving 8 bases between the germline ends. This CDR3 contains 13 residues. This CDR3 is CASSPQGNTEAFF. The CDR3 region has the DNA TGTGCCAGCAGCCCACAGGGGAACACTGAAGCTTTCTTT.

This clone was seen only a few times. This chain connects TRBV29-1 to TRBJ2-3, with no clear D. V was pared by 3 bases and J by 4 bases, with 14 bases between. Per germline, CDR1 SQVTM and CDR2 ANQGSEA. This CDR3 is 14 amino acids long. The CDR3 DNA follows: TGCAGCGTTGATTCGCACGACTCGGCAGATACGCAGTATTTT. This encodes CSVDSHDSADTQYF.